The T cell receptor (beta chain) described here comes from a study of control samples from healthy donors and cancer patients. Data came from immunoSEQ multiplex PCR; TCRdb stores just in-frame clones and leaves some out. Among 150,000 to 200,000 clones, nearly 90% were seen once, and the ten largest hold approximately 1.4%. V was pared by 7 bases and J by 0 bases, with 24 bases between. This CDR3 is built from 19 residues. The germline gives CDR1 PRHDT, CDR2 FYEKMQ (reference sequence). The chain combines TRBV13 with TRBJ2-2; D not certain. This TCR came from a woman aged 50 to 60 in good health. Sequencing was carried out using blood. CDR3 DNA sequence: TGTGCCAGCACCAACCTCTTGGAATCCTGGGTTTCGAACACCGGGGAGCTGTTTTTT. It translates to CASTNLLESWVSNTGELFF.